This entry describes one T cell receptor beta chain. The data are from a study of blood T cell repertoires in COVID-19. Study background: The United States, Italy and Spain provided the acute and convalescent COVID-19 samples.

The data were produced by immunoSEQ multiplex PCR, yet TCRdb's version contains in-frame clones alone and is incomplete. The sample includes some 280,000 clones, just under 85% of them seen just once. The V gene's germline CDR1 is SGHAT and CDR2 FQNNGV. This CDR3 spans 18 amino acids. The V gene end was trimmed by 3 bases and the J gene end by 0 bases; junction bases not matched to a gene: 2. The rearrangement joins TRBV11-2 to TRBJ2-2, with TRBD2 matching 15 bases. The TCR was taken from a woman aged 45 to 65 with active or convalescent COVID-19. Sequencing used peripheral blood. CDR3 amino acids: CASSFGLAGGPNTGELFF. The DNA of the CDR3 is TGTGCCAGCAGCTTCGGACTAGCGGGAGGGCCGAACACCGGGGAGCTGTTTTTT.